The clone carrying this T cell receptor beta chain was found many times. Its cognate antigen is unknown. The data were obtained in a study of type 1 and type 2 diabetes patients. Study results and caveats: Type 2 diabetes and control samples shared highly correlated V and J usage, averaging approximately 0.97.

CDR3 length: 11 amino acids. Deletions cut 4 bases from V and 5 bases from J, with 8 bases between. Germline loops: CDR1 GTSNPN, CDR2 SVGIG (reference sequence). Genomic DNA was the PCR template. A primer set of 30 forward and 13 reverse primers amplified the CDR3. From the multiplex PCR reads, TCRdb called clonotypes with MiXCR, one entry per CDR3 protein. Of about 250,000 distinct CDR3 sequences in the sample, more than 45% were seen once. The receptor's source is a man aged 18 to 35 with type 2 diabetes. The sample consisted of peripheral blood mononuclear cells (PBMCs). The chain couples TRBV30 to TRBJ1-2; perhaps TRBD1 as D (6 bases). CDR3 in amino acids: CAWTGEYGYTF. For the CDR3, the DNA is TGTGCCTGGACAGGGGAATATGGCTACACCTTC.